The clone carrying this TCR beta chain was counted many times. The data were obtained in a study of human T cells and chemical hapten exposure. MiXCR was run by TCRdb on the 5' RACE reads, yielding one entry per CDR3 protein. The sample carries about 81,000 distinct CDR3 sequences, 7.7% recorded once. Unfractionated whole blood yielded total RNA. The receptor comes from a male donor in good health.

The DNA of the CDR3 is TGTGCCAGCAGCTTAACAGGGGTGGTTTCAGATACGCAGTATTTT. Protein product: CASSLTGVVSDTQYF. This chain joins TRBV7-9 and TRBJ2-3; the match to TRBD1 covers 7 bases. Germline CDR1 reads SEHNR; CDR2 reads FQNEAQ (reference sequence). This CDR3 has 15 residues. V shed 2 bases, J shed 4 bases, and the junction held 6 bases outside the gene matches. The full variable domain, with the rest looked up from reference TRBV7-9 and TRBJ2-3, is DTGVSQNPRHKITKRGQNVTFRCDPISEHNRLYWYRQTLGQGPEFLTYFQNEAQLEKSRLLSDRFSAERPKGSFSTLEIQRTEQGDSAMYLCASSLTGVVSDTQYFGPGTRLTVL.